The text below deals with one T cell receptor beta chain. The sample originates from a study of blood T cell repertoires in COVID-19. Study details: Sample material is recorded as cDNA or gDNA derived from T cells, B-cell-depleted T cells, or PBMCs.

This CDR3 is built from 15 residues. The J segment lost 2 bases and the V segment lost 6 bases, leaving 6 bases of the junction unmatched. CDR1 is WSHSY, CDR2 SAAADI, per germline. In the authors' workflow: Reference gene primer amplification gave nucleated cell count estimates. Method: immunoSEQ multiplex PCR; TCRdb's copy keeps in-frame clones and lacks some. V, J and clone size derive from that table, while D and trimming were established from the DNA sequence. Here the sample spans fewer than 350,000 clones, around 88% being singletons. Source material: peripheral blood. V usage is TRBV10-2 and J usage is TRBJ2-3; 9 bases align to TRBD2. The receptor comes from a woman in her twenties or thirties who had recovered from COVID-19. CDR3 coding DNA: TGCGCCAGCAGGGAGACTAGCGGTTACACAGATACGCAGTATTTT. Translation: CASRETSGYTDTQYF.